The sequence of this TCR beta chain was determined in a study of response to subunit inactivated influenza vaccine (dated by TCRdb to 2016 to 2018). Study-wide context: The study used deep quantitative T cell receptor repertoire profiling to track responses to a trivalent subunit inactivated influenza vaccine. Study-level results and caveats: The authors suggested that each seasonal influenza vaccination may recruit only a limited number of new T cells.

Worth noting for this clonotype: The specificity of this receptor is unknown. The record has no base qualities; no much larger clone is one base away.

The receptor library was made with RT-PCR. The data were produced on an Illumina HiSeq 2500. TCRdb reworked the public reads: Q25 trimming with fastp, MiXCR clone assembly, productive beta chains retained. Each CDR3 protein appears once, grouped with its most common genes and DNA. This sample is represented by 450,000 to 600,000 distinct CDR3 sequences; roughly 7.6% of them were singletons. The ten largest clones represent 13% of the sample. This specimen consisted of PBMCs from blood, obtained around 25 months after vaccination. The TCR comes from a man in his fifties or sixties who received an inactivated influenza vaccine. Donor details come from another sample of the same person, matched by shared clones.

The DNA reads TGCAGTGCCCGACTACCCCAAGAGACCCAGTACTTC. Translated, this is CSARLPQETQYF. The V gene is TRBV20-1 and the J gene is TRBJ2-5; TRBD2 is a possible D gene, resting on 5 matching bases. Inclusive of the bounding cysteine and phenylalanine, the CDR3 is 12 residues long. Only the CDR3 part of the read is kept: 36 bases, read in frame from the first base. CDR1 DFQATT and CDR2 SNEGSKA were looked up in the germline V gene (reference sequence). The V and J ends are trimmed by 6 bases and 1 base, leaving 9 bases between them.